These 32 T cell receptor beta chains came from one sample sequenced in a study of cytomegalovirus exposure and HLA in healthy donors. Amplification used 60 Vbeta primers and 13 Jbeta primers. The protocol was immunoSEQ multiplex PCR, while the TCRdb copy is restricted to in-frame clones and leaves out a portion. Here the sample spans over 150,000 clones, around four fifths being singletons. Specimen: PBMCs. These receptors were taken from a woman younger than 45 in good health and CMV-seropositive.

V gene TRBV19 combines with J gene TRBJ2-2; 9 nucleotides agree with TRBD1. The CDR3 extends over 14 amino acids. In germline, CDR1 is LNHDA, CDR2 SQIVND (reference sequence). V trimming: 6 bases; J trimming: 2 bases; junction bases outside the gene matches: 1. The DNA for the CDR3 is TGTGCCAGTAGGGACAGGGGTAACACCGGGGAGCTGTTTTTT. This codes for CASRDRGNTGELFF.

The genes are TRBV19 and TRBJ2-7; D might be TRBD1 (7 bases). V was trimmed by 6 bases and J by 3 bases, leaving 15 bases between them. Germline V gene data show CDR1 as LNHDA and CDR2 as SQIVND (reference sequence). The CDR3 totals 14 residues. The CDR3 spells CASRGSGGRYEQYF. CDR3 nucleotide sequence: TGTGCCAGTAGGGGGTCAGGGGGGCGCTACGAGCAGTACTTC.

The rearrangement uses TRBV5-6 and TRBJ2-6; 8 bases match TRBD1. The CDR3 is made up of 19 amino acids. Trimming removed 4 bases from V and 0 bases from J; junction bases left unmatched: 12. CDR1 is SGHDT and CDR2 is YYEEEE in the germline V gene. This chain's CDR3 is CASSHPGTGVLSGANVLTF. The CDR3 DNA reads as TGTGCCAGCAGCCACCCCGGGACAGGCGTACTCTCTGGGGCCAACGTCCTGACTTTC.

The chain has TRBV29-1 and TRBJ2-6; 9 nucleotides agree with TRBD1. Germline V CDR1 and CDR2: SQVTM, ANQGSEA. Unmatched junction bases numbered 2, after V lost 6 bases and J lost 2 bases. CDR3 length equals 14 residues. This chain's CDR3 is CSVGTGTGANVLTF. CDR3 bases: TGCAGCGTGGGGACAGGGACTGGGGCCAACGTCCTGACTTTC.

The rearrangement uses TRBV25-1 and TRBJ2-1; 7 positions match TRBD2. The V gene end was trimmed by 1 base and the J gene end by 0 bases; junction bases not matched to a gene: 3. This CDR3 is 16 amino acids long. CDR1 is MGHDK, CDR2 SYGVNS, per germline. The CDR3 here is CASSEWGGSSYNEQFF. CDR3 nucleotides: TGTGCCAGCAGTGAATGGGGCGGGAGCTCCTACAATGAGCAGTTCTTC.

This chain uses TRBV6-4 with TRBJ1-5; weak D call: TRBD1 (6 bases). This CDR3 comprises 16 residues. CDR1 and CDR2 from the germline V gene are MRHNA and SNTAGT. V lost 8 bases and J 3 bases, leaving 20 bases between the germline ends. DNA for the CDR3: TGTGCCAGCCCAGACCCTCAGACAGGATCCAATCAGCCCCAGCATTTT. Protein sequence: CASPDPQTGSNQPQHF.

CDR3 in DNA: TGTGCCAGCAGTTTATTCGGGACAGATCAGCCCCAGCATTTT. This sequence encodes CASSLFGTDQPQHF. The chain carries TRBV27 and TRBJ1-5; 7 bases line up with TRBD1. This CDR3 has 14 residues. V shed 1 base and J 5 bases; nucleotides not matched to a gene: 2. Germline assignment: CDR1 MNHEY and CDR2 SMNVEV (reference sequence).

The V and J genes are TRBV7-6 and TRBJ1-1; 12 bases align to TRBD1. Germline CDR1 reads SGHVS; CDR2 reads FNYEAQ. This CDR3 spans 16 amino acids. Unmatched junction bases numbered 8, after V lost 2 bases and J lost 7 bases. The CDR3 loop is CASSLLPGQGAVEAFF. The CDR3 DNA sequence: TGTGCCAGCAGCTTACTTCCGGGACAGGGGGCGGTTGAAGCTTTCTTT.

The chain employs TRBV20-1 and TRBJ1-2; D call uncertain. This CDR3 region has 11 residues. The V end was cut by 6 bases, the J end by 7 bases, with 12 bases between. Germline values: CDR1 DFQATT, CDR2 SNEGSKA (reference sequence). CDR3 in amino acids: CSAPPSSGYTF. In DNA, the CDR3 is TGCAGTGCCCCCCCTTCGAGTGGCTACACCTTC.

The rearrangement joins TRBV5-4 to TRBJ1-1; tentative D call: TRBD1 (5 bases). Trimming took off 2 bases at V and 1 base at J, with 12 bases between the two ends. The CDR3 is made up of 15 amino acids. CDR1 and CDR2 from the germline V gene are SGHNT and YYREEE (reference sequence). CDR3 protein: CASSFGGQENTEAFF. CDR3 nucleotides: TGTGCCAGCAGCTTCGGCGGACAAGAGAACACTGAAGCTTTCTTT.

The DNA for the CDR3 is TGTGCCAGCAGCGCGACGACAGGGCATTATTATGGCTACACCTTC. Translation gives CASSATTGHYYGYTF. The chain carries TRBV25-1 and TRBJ1-2, with 7 positions matching TRBD1. Germline trimming cut 6 bases from V and 5 bases from J; bases unmatched to any gene: 12. The CDR3 is made up of 15 amino acids. The germline V gene encodes CDR1 MGHDK and CDR2 SYGVNS.

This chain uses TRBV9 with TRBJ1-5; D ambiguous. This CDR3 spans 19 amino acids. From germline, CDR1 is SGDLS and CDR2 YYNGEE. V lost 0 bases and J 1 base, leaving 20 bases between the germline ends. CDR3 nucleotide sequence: TGTGCCAGCAGCGTAGTGGGCGACGTCGATCATGCAAGCAATCAGCCCCAGCATTTT. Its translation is CASSVVGDVDHASNQPQHF.

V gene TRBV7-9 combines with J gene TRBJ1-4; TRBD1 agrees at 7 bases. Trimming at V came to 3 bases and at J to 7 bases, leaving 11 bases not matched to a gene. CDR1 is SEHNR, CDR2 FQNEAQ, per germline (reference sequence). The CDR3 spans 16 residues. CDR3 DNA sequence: TGTGCCAGCAGCTTGGCCTTGACAGGGAACCTTGAAAAACTGTTTTTT. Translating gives CASSLALTGNLEKLFF. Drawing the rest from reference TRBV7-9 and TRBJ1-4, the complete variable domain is DTGVSQNPRHKITKRGQNVTFRCDPISEHNRLYWYRQTLGQGPEFLTYFQNEAQLEKSRLLSDRFSAERPKGSFSTLEIQRTEQGDSAMYLCASSLALTGNLEKLFFGSGTQLSVL.

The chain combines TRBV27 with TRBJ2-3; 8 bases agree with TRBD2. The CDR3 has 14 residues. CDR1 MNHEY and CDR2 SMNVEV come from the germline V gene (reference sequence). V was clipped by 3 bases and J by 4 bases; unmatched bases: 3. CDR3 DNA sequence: TGTGCCAGCAGTTTCACAGCGGGGGCAGATACGCAGTATTTT. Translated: CASSFTAGADTQYF.

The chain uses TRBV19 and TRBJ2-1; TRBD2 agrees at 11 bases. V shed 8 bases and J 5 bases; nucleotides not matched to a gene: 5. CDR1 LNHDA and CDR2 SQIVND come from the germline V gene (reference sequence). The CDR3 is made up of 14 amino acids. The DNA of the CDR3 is TGTGCCAGTGTCGCGGGACTAGCGGACAATGAGCAGTTCTTC. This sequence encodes CASVAGLADNEQFF.

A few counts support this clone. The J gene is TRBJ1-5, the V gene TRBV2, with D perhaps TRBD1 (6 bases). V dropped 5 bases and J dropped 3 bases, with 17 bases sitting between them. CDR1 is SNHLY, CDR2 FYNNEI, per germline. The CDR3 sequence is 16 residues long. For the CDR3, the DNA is TGTGCCAGCAGTTCCACAGACACAGGGTCCAATCAGCCCCAGCATTTT. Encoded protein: CASSSTDTGSNQPQHF.

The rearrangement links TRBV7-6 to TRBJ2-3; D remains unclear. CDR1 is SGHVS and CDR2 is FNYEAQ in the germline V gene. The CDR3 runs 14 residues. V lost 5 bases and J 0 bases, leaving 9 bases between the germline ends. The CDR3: CASSPLSSTDTQYF. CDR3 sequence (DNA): TGTGCCAGCAGCCCCCTCAGTAGCACAGATACGCAGTATTTT.

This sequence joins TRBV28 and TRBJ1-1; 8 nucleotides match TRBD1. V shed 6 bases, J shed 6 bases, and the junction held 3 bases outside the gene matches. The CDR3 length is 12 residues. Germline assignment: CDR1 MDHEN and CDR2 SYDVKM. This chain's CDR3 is CASSSGGPEAFF. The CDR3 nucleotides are TGTGCCAGCAGCTCAGGGGGCCCTGAAGCTTTCTTT.

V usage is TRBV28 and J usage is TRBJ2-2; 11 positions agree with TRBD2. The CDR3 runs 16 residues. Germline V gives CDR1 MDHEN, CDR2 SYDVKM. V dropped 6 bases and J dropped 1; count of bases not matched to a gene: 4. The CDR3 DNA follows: TGTGCCAGCAGCGAACTAGCGGGAGAGAACACCGGGGAGCTGTTTTTT. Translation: CASSELAGENTGELFF. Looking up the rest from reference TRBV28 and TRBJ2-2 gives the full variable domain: DVKVTQSSRYLVKRTGEKVFLECVQDMDHENMFWYRQDPGLGLRLIYFSYDVKMKEKGDIPEGYSVSREKKERFSLILESASTNQTSMYLCASSELAGENTGELFFGEGSRLTVL.

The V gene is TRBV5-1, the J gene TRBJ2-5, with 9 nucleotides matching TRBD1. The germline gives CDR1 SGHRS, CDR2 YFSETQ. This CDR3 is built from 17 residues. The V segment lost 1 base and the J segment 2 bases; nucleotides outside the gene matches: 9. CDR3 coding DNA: TGCGCCAGCAGCTTGACCTCCGGACAGGGGAGGCAAGAGACCCAGTACTTC. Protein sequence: CASSLTSGQGRQETQYF.

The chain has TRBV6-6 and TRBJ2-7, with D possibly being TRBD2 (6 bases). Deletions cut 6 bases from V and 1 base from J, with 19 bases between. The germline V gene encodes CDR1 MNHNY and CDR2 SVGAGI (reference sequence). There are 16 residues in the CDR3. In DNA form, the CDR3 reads TGTGCCAGCAGCTGGGGGGTGGGGAGAGGATCCTACGAGCAGTACTTC. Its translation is CASSWGVGRGSYEQYF.

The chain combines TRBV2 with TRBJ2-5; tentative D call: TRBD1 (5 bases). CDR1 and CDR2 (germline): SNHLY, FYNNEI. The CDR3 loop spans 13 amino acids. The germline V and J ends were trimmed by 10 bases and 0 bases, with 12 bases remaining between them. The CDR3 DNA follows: TGTGCCACCCTCAGGGCGGACCAAGAGACCCAGTACTTC. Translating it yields CATLRADQETQYF.

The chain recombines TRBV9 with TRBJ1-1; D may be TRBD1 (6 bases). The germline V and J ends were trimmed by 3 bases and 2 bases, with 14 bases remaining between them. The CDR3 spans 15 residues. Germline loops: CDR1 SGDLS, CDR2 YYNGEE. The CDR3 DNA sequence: TGTGCCAGCAGCGCCTCATCACAGGGTAACACTGAAGCTTTCTTT. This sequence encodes CASSASSQGNTEAFF.

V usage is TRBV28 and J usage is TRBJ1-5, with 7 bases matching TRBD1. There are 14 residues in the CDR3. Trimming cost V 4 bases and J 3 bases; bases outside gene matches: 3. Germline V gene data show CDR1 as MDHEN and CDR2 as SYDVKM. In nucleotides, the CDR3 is TGTGCCAGCAGTTCCGACAGGGACAATCAGCCCCAGCATTTT. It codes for CASSSDRDNQPQHF.

The CDR3 loop reads CASSSIRQVGEKLFF. The CDR3 DNA follows: TGTGCCAGCAGTTCAATTCGACAGGTCGGTGAAAAACTGTTTTTT. The V call is TRBV28, the J call TRBJ1-4, with D possibly matching TRBD1 (6 bases). CDR3 length: 15 residues. V was shortened by 4 bases and J by 7 bases, with 16 bases between the two germline ends. Germline lookup yields CDR1 MDHEN and CDR2 SYDVKM.

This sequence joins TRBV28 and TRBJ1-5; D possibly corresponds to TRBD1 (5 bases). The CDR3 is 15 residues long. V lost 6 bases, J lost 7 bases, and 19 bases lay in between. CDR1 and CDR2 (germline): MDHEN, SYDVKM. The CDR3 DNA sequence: TGTGCCAGCAGCCCTCGGGGGGGGACGAGGCAGCCCCAGCATTTT. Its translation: CASSPRGGTRQPQHF.

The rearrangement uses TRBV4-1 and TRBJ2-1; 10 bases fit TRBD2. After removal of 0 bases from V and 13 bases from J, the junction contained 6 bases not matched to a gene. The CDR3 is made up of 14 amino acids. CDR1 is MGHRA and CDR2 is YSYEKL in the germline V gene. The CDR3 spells CASSQEIAGGGQFF. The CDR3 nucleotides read TGCGCCAGCAGCCAAGAAATAGCGGGAGGTGGTCAGTTCTTC.

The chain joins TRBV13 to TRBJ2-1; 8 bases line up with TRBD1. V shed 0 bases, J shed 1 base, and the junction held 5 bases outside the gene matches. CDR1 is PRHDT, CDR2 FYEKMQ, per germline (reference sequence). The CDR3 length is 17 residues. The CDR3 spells CASSLGAGGLSYNEQFF. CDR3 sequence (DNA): TGTGCCAGCAGCTTAGGGGCAGGGGGCCTATCCTACAATGAGCAGTTCTTC.

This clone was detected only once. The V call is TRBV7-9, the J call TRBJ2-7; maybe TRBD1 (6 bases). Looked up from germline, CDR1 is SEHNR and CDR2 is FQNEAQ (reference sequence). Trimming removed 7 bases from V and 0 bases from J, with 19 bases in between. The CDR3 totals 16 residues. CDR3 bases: TGTGCCAGCACCCACTGGGGGCTAGGGCACTCCTACGAGCAGTACTTC. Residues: CASTHWGLGHSYEQYF.

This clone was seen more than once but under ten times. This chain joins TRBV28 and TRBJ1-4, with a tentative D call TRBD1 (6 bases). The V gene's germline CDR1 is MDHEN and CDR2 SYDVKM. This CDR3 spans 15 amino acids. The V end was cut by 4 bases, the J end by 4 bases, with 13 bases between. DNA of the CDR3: TGTGCCAGCAGTTCCTGGACAGCAATTAATGAAAAACTGTTTTTT. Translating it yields CASSSWTAINEKLFF.

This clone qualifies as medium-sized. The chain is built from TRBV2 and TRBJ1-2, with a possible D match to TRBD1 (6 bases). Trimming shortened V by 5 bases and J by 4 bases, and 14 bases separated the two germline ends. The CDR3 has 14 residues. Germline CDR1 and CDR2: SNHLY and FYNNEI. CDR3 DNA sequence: TGTGCCAGCAGTCCCGTTTCAGGGGCCTATGGCTACACCTTC. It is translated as CASSPVSGAYGYTF.

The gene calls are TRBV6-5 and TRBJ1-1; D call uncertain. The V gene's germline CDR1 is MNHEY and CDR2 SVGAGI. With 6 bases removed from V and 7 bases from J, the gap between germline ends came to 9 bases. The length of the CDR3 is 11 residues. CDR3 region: CASRGLSEAFF. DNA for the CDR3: TGTGCCAGCAGAGGACTGAGTGAAGCTTTCTTT.